The subject of this entry is one T cell receptor (beta chain). The data derive from a study of blood T cell repertoires in COVID-19. Study-wide background: Samples representing acute and convalescent COVID-19 were sourced from the United States, Italy and Spain. T cells, B-cell-depleted T cells, or PBMCs provided the cDNA or gDNA that served as material.

This CDR3 spans 13 amino acids. Trimming removed 6 bases at V and 1 base at J, with 9 bases between. Germline CDR1 and CDR2: SNHLY and FYNNEI. Repertoires were generated with immunoSEQ multiplex PCR, while TCRdb's copy carries only in-frame clones and drops some. The table records 350,000 to 400,000 clones, nearly 90% of them present only once. Cohort 3 donors counted as recovered after two negative PCRs, clearance, or resolved symptoms. The clonotype comes from a woman in her thirties who had recovered from COVID-19. The source material was PBMCs or T cells enriched from blood (not recorded which). The chain recombines TRBV2 with TRBJ1-1; D is possibly TRBD1 (5 bases). The CDR3 here is CASSETENTEAFF. The CDR3 bases are TGTGCCAGCAGCGAGACAGAGAACACTGAAGCTTTCTTT.